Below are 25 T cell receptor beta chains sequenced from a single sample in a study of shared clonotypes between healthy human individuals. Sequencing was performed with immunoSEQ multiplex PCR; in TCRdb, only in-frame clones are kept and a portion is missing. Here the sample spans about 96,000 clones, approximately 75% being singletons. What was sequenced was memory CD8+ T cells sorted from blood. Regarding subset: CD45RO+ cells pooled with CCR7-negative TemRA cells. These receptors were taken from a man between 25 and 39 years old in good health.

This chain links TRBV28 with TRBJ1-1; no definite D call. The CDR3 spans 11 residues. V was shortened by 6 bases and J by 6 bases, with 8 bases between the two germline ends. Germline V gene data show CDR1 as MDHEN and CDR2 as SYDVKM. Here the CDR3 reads CASSLYAEAFF. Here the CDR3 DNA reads TGTGCCAGCAGCCTATATGCTGAAGCTTTCTTT.

CDR3 protein: CASSATSSFLETQYF. CDR3 in DNA: TGTGCCAGCAGCGCGACTAGCTCCTTTTTGGAGACCCAGTACTTC. This rearrangement joins TRBV6-5 to TRBJ2-5, with 7 bases lining up with TRBD2. This CDR3 comprises 15 residues. V dropped 6 bases and J dropped 5; count of bases not matched to a gene: 12. Germline CDR1 and CDR2: MNHEY and SVGAGI.

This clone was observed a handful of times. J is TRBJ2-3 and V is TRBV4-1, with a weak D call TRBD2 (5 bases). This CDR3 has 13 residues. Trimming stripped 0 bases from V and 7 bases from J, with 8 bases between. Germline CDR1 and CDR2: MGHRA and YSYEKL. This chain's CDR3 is CASSQDRGHTQYF. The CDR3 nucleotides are TGCGCCAGCAGCCAAGACCGCGGGCATACGCAGTATTTT.

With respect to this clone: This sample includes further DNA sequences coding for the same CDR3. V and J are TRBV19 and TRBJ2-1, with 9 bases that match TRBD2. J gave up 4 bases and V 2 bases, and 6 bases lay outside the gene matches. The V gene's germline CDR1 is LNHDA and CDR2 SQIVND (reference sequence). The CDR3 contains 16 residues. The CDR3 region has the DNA TGTGCCAGTAGTATATTGACTAGCGGCTTATACAATGAGCAGTTCTTC. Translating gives CASSILTSGLYNEQFF.

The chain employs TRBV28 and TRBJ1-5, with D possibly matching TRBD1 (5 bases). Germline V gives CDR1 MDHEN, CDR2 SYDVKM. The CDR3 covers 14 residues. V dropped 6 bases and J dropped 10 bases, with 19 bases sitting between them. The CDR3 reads CASSPGALYRPQHF. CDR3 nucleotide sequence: TGTGCCAGCAGCCCCGGGGCCCTCTATCGCCCCCAGCATTTT.

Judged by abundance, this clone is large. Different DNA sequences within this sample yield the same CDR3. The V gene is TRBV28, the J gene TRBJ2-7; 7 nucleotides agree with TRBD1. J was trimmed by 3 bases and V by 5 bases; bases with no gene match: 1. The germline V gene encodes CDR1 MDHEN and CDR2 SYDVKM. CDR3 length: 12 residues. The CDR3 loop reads CASSGTDYEQYF. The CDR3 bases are TGTGCCAGCAGTGGGACAGACTACGAGCAGTACTTC.

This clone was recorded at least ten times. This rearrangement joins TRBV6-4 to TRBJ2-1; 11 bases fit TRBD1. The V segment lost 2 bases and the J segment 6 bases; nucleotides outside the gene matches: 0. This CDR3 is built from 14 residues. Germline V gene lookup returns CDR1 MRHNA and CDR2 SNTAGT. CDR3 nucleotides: TGTGCCAGCAGTGACGGGACAGGGGGCAATGAGCAGTTCTTC. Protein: CASSDGTGGNEQFF.

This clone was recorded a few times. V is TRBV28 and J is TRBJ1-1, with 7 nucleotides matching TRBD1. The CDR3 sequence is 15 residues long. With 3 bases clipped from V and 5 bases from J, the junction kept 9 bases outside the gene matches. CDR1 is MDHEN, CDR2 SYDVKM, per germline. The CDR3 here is CASSFQDTGETEAFF. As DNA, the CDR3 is TGTGCCAGCAGTTTTCAAGATACAGGGGAGACTGAAGCTTTCTTT.

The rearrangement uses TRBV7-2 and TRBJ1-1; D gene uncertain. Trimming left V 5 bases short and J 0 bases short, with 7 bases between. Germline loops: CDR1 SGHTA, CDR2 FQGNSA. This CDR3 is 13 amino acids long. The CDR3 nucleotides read TGTGCCAGCAGCGCTTATCTGAACACTGAAGCTTTCTTT. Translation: CASSAYLNTEAFF.

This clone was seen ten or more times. Here the CDR3 reads CASSVVGGPEQYF. In nucleotides, the CDR3 is TGTGCCAGCAGCGTAGTCGGAGGTCCCGAGCAGTACTTC. The V gene is TRBV9, the J gene TRBJ2-7; maybe TRBD2 (5 bases). V shed 0 bases and J shed 6 bases, with 10 bases lying between them. Germline assignment: CDR1 SGDLS and CDR2 YYNGEE. This CDR3 contains 13 residues.

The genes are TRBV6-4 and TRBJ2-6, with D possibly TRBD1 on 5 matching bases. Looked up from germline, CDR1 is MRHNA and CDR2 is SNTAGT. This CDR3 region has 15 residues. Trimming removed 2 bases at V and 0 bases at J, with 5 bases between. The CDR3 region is CASSDGHSGANVLTF. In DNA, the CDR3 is TGTGCCAGCAGTGACGGACACTCTGGGGCCAACGTCCTGACTTTC.

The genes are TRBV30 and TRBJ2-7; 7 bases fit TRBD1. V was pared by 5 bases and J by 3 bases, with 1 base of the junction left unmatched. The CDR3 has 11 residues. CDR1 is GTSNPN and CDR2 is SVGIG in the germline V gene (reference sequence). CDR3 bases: TGTGCCTGGGGGGACAGCTACGAGCAGTACTTC. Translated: CAWGDSYEQYF.

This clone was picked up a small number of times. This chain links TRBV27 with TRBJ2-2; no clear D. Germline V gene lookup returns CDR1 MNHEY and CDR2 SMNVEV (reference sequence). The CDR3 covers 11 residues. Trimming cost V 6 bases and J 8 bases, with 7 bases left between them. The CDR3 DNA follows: TGTGCCAGCAGACTCAGGGGGGAGCTGTTTTTT. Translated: CASRLRGELFF.

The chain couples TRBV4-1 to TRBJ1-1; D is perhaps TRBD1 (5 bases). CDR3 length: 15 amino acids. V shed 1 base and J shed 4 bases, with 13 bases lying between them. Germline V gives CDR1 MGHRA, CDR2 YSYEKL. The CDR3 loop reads CASSQVGTGGTEAFF. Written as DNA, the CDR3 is TGCGCCAGCAGCCAAGTTGGGACCGGGGGCACTGAAGCTTTCTTT.

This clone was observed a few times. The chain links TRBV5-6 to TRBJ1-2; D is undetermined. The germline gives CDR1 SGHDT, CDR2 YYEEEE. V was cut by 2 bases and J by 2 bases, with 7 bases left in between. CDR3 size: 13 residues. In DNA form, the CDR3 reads TGTGCCAGCAGCTTAACGGCGAACTATGGCTACACCTTC. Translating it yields CASSLTANYGYTF.

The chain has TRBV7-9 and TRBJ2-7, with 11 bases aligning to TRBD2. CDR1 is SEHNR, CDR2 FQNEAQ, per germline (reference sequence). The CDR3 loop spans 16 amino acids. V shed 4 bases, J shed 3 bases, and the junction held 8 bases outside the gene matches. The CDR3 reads CASSSRLGLAGYEQYF. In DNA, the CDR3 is TGTGCCAGCAGCTCACGACTAGGACTAGCGGGCTACGAGCAGTACTTC.

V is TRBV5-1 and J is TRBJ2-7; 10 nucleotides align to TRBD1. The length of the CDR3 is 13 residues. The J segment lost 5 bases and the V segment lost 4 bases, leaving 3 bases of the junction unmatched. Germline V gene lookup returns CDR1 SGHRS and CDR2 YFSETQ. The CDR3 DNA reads TGCGCCAGCAGCGGGACAGGGGACGACGAGCAGTACTTC. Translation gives CASSGTGDDEQYF. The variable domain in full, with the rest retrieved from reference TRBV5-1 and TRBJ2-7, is KAGVTQTPRYLIKTRGQQVTLSCSPISGHRSVSWYQQTPGQGLQFLFEYFSETQRNKGNFPGRFSGRQFSNSRSEMNVSTLELGDSALYLCASSGTGDDEQYFGPGTRLTVT.

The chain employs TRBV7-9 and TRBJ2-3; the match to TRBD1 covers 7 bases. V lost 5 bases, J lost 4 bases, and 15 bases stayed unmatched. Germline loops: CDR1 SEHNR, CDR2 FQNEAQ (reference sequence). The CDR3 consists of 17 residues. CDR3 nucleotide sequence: TGTGCCAGCAGCCCCCGCCTGACAGGGAGCTTCGCAGATACGCAGTATTTT. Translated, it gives CASSPRLTGSFADTQYF.

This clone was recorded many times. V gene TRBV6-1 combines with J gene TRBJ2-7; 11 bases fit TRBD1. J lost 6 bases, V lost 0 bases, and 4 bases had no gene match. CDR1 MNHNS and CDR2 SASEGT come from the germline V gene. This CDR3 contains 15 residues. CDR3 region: CASSEADGTGGEQYF. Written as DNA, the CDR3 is TGTGCCAGCAGTGAAGCGGACGGGACAGGGGGCGAGCAGTACTTC.

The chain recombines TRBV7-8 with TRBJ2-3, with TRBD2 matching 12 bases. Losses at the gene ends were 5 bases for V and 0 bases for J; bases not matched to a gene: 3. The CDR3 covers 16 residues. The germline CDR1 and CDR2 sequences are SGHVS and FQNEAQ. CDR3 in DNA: TGTGCCAGCAGCAGGCTAGCGGGAGGGAGCACAGATACGCAGTATTTT. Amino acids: CASSRLAGGSTDTQYF.

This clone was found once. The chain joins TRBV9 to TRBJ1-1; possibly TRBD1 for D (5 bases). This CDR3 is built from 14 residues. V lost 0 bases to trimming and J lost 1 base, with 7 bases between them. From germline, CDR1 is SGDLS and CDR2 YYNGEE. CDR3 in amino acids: CASSVAGGNTEAFF. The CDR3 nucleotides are TGTGCCAGCAGCGTAGCTGGGGGGAACACTGAAGCTTTCTTT.

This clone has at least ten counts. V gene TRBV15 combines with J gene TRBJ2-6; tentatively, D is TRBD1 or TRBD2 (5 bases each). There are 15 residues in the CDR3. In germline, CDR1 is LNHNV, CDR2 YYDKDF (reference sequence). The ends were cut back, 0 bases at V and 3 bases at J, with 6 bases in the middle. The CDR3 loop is CATSRDGGGANVLTF. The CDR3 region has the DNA TGTGCCACCAGCAGAGATGGGGGTGGGGCCAACGTCCTGACTTTC.

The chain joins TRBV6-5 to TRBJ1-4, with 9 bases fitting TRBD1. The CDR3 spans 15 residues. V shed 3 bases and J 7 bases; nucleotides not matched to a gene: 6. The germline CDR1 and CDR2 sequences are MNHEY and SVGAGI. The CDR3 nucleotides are TGTGCCAGCAGTTATCAGACAGGGGGGAGTGAAAAACTGTTTTTT. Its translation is CASSYQTGGSEKLFF.

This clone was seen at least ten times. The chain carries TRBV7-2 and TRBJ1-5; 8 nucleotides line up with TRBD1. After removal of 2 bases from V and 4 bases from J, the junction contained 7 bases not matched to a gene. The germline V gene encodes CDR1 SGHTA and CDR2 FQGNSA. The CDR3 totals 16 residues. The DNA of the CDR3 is TGTGCCAGCAGCTTAATCGGACAGGGCTTGAATCAGCCCCAGCATTTT. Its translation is CASSLIGQGLNQPQHF.

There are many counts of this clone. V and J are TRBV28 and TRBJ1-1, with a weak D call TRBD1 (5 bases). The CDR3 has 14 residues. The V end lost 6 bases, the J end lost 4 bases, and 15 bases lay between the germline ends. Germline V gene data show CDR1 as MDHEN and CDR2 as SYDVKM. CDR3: CASRVTVITTEAFF. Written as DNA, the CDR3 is TGTGCCAGCAGGGTGACAGTTATTACCACTGAAGCTTTCTTT.